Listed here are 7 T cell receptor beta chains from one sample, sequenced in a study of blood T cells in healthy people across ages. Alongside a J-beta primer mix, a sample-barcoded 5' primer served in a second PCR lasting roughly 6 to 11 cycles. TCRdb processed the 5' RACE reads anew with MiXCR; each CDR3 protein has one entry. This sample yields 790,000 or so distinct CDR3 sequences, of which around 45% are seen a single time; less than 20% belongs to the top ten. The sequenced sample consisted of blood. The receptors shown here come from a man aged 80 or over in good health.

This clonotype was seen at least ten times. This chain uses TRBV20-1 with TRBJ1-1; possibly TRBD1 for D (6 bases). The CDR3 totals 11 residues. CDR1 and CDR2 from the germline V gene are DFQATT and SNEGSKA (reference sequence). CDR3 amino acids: CREDSNTEAFF. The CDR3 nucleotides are TGCAGGGAGGACAGCAACACTGAAGCTTTCTTT.

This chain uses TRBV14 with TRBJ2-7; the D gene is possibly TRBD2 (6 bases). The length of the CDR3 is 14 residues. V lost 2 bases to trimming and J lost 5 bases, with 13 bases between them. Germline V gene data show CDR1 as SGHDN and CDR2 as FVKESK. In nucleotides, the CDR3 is TGTGCCAGCAGCCAAAGGGACTTTTTGGACGAGCAGTACTTC. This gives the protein CASSQRDFLDEQYF.

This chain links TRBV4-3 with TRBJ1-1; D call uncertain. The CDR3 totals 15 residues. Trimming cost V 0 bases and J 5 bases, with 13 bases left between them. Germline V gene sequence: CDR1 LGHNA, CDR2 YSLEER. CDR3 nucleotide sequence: TGCGCCAGCAGCCAAGATGTCGGAGATGGAACTGAAGCTTTCTTT. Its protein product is CASSQDVGDGTEAFF.

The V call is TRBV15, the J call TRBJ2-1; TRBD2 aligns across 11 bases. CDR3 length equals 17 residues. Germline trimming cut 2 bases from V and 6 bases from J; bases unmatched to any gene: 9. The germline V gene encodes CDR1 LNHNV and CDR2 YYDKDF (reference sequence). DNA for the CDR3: TGTGCCACCAGCAGAAAGTTTAGCGGGAGGGTATCCAATGAGCAGTTCTTC. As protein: CATSRKFSGRVSNEQFF.

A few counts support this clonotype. CDR3 sequence reads: CASSPDNTQYF. CDR3 in DNA: TGTGCCAGCAGCCCCGATAATACGCAGTATTTT. The rearrangement uses TRBV9 and TRBJ2-3; D unclear. Trimming pared 4 bases from V and 7 bases from J, leaving 7 bases between. Germline assignment: CDR1 SGDLS and CDR2 YYNGEE. This CDR3 spans 11 amino acids.

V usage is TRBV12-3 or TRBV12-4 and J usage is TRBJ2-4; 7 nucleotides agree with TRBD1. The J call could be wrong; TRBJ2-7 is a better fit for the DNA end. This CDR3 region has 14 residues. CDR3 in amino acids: CASSLRTGRYEQYF. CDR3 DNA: TGTGCCAGCAGTTTACGGACAGGACGCTACGAGCAGTACTTC.

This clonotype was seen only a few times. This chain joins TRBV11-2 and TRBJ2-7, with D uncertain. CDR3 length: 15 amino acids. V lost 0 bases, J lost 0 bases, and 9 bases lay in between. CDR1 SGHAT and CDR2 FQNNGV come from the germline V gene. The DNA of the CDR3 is TGTGCCAGCAGCTTAGATAGGCACAGCTCCTACGAGCAGTACTTC. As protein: CASSLDRHSSYEQYF. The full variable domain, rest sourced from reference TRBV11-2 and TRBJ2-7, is EAGVAQSPRYKIIEKRQSVAFWCNPISGHATLYWYQQILGQGPKLLIQFQNNGVVDDSQLPKDRFSAERLKGVDSTLKIQPAKLEDSAVYLCASSLDRHSSYEQYFGPGTRLTVT.